This T cell receptor beta chain was recorded in a study of CD8+CD57+ T cells in acquired aplastic anemia (dated by TCRdb to 2017 to 2018). A note on the overall study: Extracted DNA from sorted CD4+ and CD8+ cells averaged around 3.3 ug, ranging from about 0.17 to 27.4 ug. An average of roughly 10 million reads for CD4+ cells and approximately 11 million reads for CD8+ cells was obtained from healthy donor samples.

TCR repertoires of sorted CD4+ and CD8+ blood T cells from severe aplastic anemia patients and healthy subjects were deep-sequenced in the study. Ficoll-Paque density gradient centrifugation was used to isolate peripheral blood mononuclear cells. Before DNA extraction, CD4+ and CD8+ T cells were sorted with FACS or magnetic beads. Genomic DNA served as template for TCR beta VDJ combination and CDR3 sequence profiling. An Illumina HiSeq 2000 was used for TCR repertoire sequencing. From the authors' description of their analysis: TRBV/TRBJ rearrangement plots, CDR3 size and DJ length profiles, and Simpson's diversity index were used to assess repertoires. The immunodominant clone was defined as the most abundant DNA sequence in deep sequencing data. CDR3 amino acid sequences were checked for sharing across subjects and were also compared against the VDJdb database and published repertoires. Using fastp trimming at Q25 and MiXCR clonotype assembly, TCRdb reanalyzed the public sequencing data and kept in-frame beta chains. Identical CDR3 protein sequences are pooled into one entry, listed with their most common genes and DNA. What appears here as the V and J calls and clone size reflects TCRdb's work, not the paper's. The sample includes 150,000 to 200,000 distinct CDR3 sequences, with 50% to 75% observed a single time. The top ten constitute over 40% of the sample.

Cut back by 3 bases and 3 bases, the V and J ends lie 9 bases apart. Sequences SEHNR (CDR1) and FQNEAQ (CDR2) are obtained from the germline V gene (reference sequence). The CDR3 starts with the cysteine, ends with the phenylalanine, and has 14 residues. Left in the record is the CDR3 DNA by itself, 42 bases read in frame from the first base. This clonotype appeared once. The antigen this receptor binds is unknown. No clone much larger than this one lies a single base away; base qualities are absent. Just one read gives weak support. General conclusions and limits of the study: Patients and healthy controls showed no significant difference in CD8+ Simpson's diversity (P=0.060). Roughly 30 CD8+ CDR3 sequences were shared between patients and controls but appeared highly expressed in patients and within their immunodominant clones.

This clonotype was obtained from a human donor in good health. The chain is made from TRBV7-9 and TRBJ2-1, with the D segment identity uncertain. Sequenced input: sorted CD4+, CD8+, or CD8+CD57+ T cells (not recorded which) from PBMCs. CDR3 loop: CASSLKGGYNEQFF. The bases read TGTGCCAGCAGCTTGAAAGGCGGCTACAATGAGCAGTTCTTC.